This record looks at one T cell receptor beta chain sequence and its context. Antigen: not known. Trimming pared 6 bases from V and 6 bases from J, leaving 9 bases between. Per germline, CDR1 MNHEY and CDR2 SMNVEV (reference sequence). This CDR3 spans 13 amino acids. RNA transcripts provided the source from which TCR beta CDR3 regions were amplified. The HTBI primer set served for first-round RT-PCR of the TCR CDR3. TCRdb used MiXCR to reprocess the multiplex PCR reads, holding one entry per CDR3 protein. The sample includes about 280,000 distinct CDR3 sequences, 25% to 30% of them seen just once. This sample is part of a study of T cells in Graves' hyperthyroidism and ophthalmopathy. Study information: Peripheral blood was acquired at first diagnosis, ahead of any therapy whatsoever.

Study results and limitations: Blood also carried most thyroid clonotypes expanded above 0.001.

This sequence was found in a man aged 35 to 55 with Graves' hyperthyroidism that later progressed to Graves' ophthalmopathy. This chain links TRBV27 with TRBJ1-6; D ambiguous. The specimen was blood. The CDR3 bases are TGTGCCAGCAGCCTAAAACTTAATTCACCCCTCCACTTT. The encoded protein is CASSLKLNSPLHF.